This paragraph covers one T cell receptor (beta chain) sequence. What it binds is unknown. Genomic DNA for unsorted samples, which was extracted with the QIAamp DNA Blood Mini kit, came from around 100 million PBMCs. CDR1 is GTSNPN, CDR2 SVGIG, per germline (reference sequence). CDR3 length: 17 amino acids. Deletions cut 3 bases from V and 2 bases from J, with 20 bases between. The record originates from a study of shared clonotypes between healthy human individuals. Study results and caveats: It was anticipated that sequencing depth would influence how many clonotypes donors shared.

The assay was immunoSEQ multiplex PCR, and TCRdb's table has in-frame clones only and misses some. The table has about 560,000 clones, about 80% seen once. The rearrangement links TRBV30 to TRBJ2-4; a possible D gene is TRBD1 (6 bases). Sequences were obtained from PBMCs. This sequence was found in a middle-aged woman in good health. Some clones in this sample may be carry-over from other donors' samples. The CDR3 coding sequence is TGTGCCTGGAGCGGCCCCGCCGGGGACATGACCAAAAACATTCAGTACTTC. This translates into CAWSGPAGDMTKNIQYF.